The rows below give T cell receptor beta chains drawn from one sample of a study of CD8+ T cells in alopecia areata. The repertoire was sequenced with immunoSEQ multiplex PCR; TCRdb's copy has only in-frame clones and lacks some. The sample yields about 150,000 clones, about three fifths seen once. The sample in question was CD4+ T cells sorted from blood, obtained at week 4, from a patient treated with tofacitinib. The receptors derive from a human donor with alopecia areata. Each CDR3 is given with its conserved first and last residue. Fields, in order: CDR3 length, D gene, clone size, J gene, V gene, CDR3 DNA, CDR3 protein. The D gene is left open where the match is weak. The size entry is marked missing in some rows and otherwise reads once, few, many or a size class.

12,TRBD2,few,TRBJ2-7,TRBV7-2,TGTGCCAGCAGCCCGGGGGGGCCTGAGCAGTACTTC,CASSPGGPEQYF
12,-,-,TRBJ2-5,TRBV7-2,TGTGCCAGCAGCTTAGAGATAGAGACCCAGTACTTC,CASSLEIETQYF
16,TRBD1,-,TRBJ1-6,TRBV7-9,TGTGCCAGCAGCTTATCCTCGGGACAGGGCAATTCACCCCTCCACTTT,CASSLSSGQGNSPLHF
9,-,-,TRBJ2-7,TRBV29-1,TGCAGCGTCCCCAGAAGGCAGTACTTC,CSVPRRQYF
14,-,-,TRBJ1-5,TRBV18,TGTGCCAGCTCCCCTGACGTCGGAGTTCAGCCCCAGCATTTT,CASSPDVGVQPQHF
12,-,-,TRBJ2-3,TRBV6-6,TGTGCCACCAGGACAGACACAGATACGCAGTATTTT,CATRTDTDTQYF
15,-,-,TRBJ1-5,TRBV19,TGTGCCAGTAGGTCCACCGGGATCGGCAATCAGCCCCAGCATTTT,CASRSTGIGNQPQHF
15,TRBD1,few,TRBJ2-7,TRBV29-1,TGCAGCGCAGCAGAGACCGGGACAGGTTTCTACGAGCAGTACTTC,CSAAETGTGFYEQYF
14,-,-,TRBJ2-5,TRBV6-8,TGTGCCAGCAGTCCCCCCCGGCCGCAAGAGACCCAGTACTTC,CASSPPRPQETQYF
15,TRBD1,-,TRBJ1-2,TRBV30,TGTGCCTGGATCCTCCCGGGACAGGAAGGGGTTGGCTACACCTTC,CAWILPGQEGVGYTF
13,-,few,TRBJ2-2,TRBV29-1,TGCAGCGTGGGAAAACAGAACACCGGGGAGCTGTTTTTT,CSVGKQNTGELFF
11,-,-,TRBJ2-5,TRBV2,TGTGCCAGCAGTTGGCAAGAGACCCAGTACTTC,CASSWQETQYF
13,TRBD2,-,TRBJ2-7,TRBV2,TGTGCCAGCAGTGATCGGCAGGGAGGGGAGCAGTACTTC,CASSDRQGGEQYF
15,TRBD2,once,TRBJ2-7,TRBV7-2,TGTGCCAGCAGCTCTGGACTAGCGGGGGGGCCCGAGCAGTACTTC,CASSSGLAGGPEQYF
13,-,-,TRBJ2-1,TRBV29-1,TGCAGCGTTGGGGGCCAGGGTCGGATTGAGCAGTTCTTC,CSVGGQGRIEQFF
17,-,-,TRBJ2-5,TRBV5-1,TGCGCCAGCAGCCCCGGTCACCGTACTACAGGGCGGGAGACCCAGTACTTC,CASSPGHRTTGRETQYF
13,-,-,TRBJ2-1,TRBV29-1,TGCAGCGGTGGGGACTCAATCAACAATGAGCAGTTCTTC,CSGGDSINNEQFF
14,-,-,TRBJ2-7,TRBV29-1,TGCAGCGCGTCAGGACTCCTGAGCTCCTACGAGCAGTACTTC,CSASGLLSSYEQYF
14,TRBD1,-,TRBJ1-1,TRBV6-6,TGTGCCAGCAGTGGGACAGGGAGGAACACTGAAGCTTTCTTT,CASSGTGRNTEAFF
15,-,-,TRBJ2-2,TRBV5-1,TGCGCCAGCAGCTACAGGACGGATAACACCGGGGAGCTGTTTTTT,CASSYRTDNTGELFF
13,-,-,TRBJ2-5,TRBV6-6,TGTGCCAGCAAATCTACCGAGAAAGAGACCCAGTACTTC,CASKSTEKETQYF
15,-,-,TRBJ2-1,TRBV27,TGTGCCAGCAGTTTAGGGGCGGGGGCCGGCGGTGAGCAGTTCTTC,CASSLGAGAGGEQFF
15,-,few,TRBJ2-4,TRBV15,TGTGCCACCAGTCCCGTAAGGGGCGAGGGAAACATTCAGTACTTC,CATSPVRGEGNIQYF